One T cell receptor (beta chain) is described in this entry. The sample comes from a study of PD-1 blockade in classical Hodgkin lymphoma. Sequenced by immunoSEQ multiplex PCR; TCRdb stores in-frame clones only, minus some. The repertoire has 70,000 or so clones, approximately 93% of them found once; the top ten carry 2.6%. Time point denoted: newly diagnosed, previously untreated cHL patient sample. The sequence derives from a human donor with classical Hodgkin lymphoma. The sequencing sample was made of peripheral blood mononuclear cells (PBMCs).

CDR3: CASSAGSSYNEQFF. The CDR3 nucleotides are TGTGCCAGCAGTGCAGGGTCCTCCTACAATGAGCAGTTCTTC. This sequence joins TRBV2 and TRBJ2-1; the D gene is possibly TRBD1 (5 bases). Looked up from germline, CDR1 is SNHLY and CDR2 is FYNNEI. CDR3 length: 14 amino acids. V was cut by 4 bases and J by 0 bases, with 7 bases left in between. The complete variable domain, with remaining parts taken from reference TRBV2 and TRBJ2-1, reads EPEVTQTPSHQVTQMGQEVILRCVPISNHLYFYWYRQILGQKVEFLVSFYNNEISEKSEIFDDQFSVERPDGSNFTLKIRSTKLEDSAMYFCASSAGSSYNEQFFGPGTRLTVL.